This record looks at one T cell receptor (beta chain) sequence and its context. Its antigen is as yet unknown. Multiplex touch-down PCR amplified TRB using TRB-A and TRB-B pools in one tube. Reprocessing the multiplex PCR reads, TCRdb reports a single entry for every CDR3 protein and omits DNA. The repertoire table contains around 7,800 distinct CDR3 sequences. Roughly 40,000 genome equivalents of blood DNA were amplified for TRB. The source of the sample is a study of T cell clusters in autoimmune cytopenias. Study-wide results and caveats: Comparing secondary cytopenia with chronic lymphocytic leukemia showed no cluster-lack signature, apparently masked by lymphoma repertoire. Physiological T cell clusters of healthy donors were apparently absent in primary autoimmune cytopenia patients. The T cell clusters were defined only in silico, without experimental functional validation. Compared with active autoimmune hepatitis patients, healthy donors showed almost three-fold more exclusive TRB clusters.

The CDR3 runs to 13 residues. Germline lookup yields CDR1 SGHTA and CDR2 FQGNSA. The chain carries TRBV7-2 and TRBJ1-2; TCRdb lists TRBD1, though no DNA is available to test this call. Material: peripheral blood. The sequence came from a human donor with an autoimmune cytopenia or autoimmune hepatitis (not recorded which). CDR3 amino acids: CASSPLIIRGYTF.